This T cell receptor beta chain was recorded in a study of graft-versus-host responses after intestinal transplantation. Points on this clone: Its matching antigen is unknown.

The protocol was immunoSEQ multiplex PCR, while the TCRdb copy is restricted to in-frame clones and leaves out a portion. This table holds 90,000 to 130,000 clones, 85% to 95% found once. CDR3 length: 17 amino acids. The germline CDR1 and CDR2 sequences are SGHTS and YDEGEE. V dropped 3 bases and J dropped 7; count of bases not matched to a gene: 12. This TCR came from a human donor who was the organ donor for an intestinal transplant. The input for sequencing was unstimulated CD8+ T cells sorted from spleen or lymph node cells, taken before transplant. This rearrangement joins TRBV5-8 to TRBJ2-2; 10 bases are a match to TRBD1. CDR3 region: CASSSLPGQGSIGELFF. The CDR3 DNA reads TGTGCCAGCAGCTCTCTACCGGGACAGGGGTCGATCGGGGAGCTGTTTTTT.